The source of this TCR beta chain is a study of identifying expanded T cells in peripheral blood. The CDR3 contains 14 residues. Losses at the gene ends were 3 bases for V and 7 bases for J; bases not matched to a gene: 6. Germline V gives CDR1 LNHDA, CDR2 SQIVND (reference sequence). About this clone itself: Its antigen is undetermined. Additional DNA sequences in this sample encode the identical CDR3.

Study results and limitations: Technical replicates showed roughly 1.2 changed clones; approximately 2 weeks roughly 18; four weeks 19.

Clones were sequenced by immunoSEQ multiplex PCR, and TCRdb holds only the in-frame ones, with some missing. Here the sample spans roughly 86,000 clones, approximately 84% being singletons. The TCR sequence derives from a person aged 18 to 75 in good health. V is TRBV19 and J is TRBJ1-2; 9 nucleotides align to TRBD1. The sample comprised blood. The CDR3 sequence: CASSIRTGAGGYTF. CDR3 DNA: TGTGCCAGTAGTATTCGGACAGGGGCGGGTGGCTACACCTTC.